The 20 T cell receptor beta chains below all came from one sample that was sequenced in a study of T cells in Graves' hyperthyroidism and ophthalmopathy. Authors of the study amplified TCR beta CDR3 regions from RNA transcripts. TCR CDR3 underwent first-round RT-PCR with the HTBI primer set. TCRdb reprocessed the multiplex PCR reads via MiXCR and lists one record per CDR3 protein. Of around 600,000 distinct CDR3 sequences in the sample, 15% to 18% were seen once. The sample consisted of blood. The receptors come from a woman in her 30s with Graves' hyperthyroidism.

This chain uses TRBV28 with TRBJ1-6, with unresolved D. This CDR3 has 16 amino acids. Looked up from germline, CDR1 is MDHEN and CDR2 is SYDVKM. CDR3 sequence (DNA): TGTGCAAGCTTGGCCAGGACTAGGAGTTGGAATTCACCCCTCCACTTT. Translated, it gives CASLARTRSWNSPLHF.

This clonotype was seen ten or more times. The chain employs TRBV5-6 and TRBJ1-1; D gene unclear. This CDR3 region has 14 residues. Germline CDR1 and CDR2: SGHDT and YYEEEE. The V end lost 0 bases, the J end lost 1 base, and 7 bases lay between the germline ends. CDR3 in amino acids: CASSLVAQNTEAFF. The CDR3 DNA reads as TGTGCCAGCAGCTTGGTTGCCCAGAACACTGAAGCTTTCTTT. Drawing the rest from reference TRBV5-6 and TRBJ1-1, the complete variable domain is DAGVTQSPTHLIKTRGQQVTLRCSPKSGHDTVSWYQQALGQGPQFIFQYYEEEERQRGNFPDRFSGHQFPNYSSELNVNALLLGDSALYLCASSLVAQNTEAFFGQGTRLTVV.

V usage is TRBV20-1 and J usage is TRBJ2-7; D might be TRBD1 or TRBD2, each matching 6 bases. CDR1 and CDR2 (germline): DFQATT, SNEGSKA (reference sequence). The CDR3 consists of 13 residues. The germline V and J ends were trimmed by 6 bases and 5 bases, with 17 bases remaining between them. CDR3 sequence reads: CSASGAEAHEQYF. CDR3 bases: TGCAGTGCGTCGGGGGCGGAAGCCCACGAGCAGTACTTC.

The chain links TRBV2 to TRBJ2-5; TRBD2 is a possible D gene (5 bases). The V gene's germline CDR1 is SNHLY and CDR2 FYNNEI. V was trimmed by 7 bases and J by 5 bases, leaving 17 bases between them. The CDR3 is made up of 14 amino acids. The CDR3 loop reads CASKDSVVSETQYF. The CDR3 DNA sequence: TGTGCCAGCAAAGATAGCGTAGTTTCGGAGACCCAGTACTTC.

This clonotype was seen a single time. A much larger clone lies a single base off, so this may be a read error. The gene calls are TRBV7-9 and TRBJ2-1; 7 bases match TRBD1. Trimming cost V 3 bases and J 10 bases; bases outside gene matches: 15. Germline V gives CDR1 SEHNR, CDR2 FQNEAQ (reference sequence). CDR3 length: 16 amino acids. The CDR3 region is CASSFMTGQTTGEQFF. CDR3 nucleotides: TGTGCCAGCAGCTTTATGACGGGACAGACGACGGGGGAGCAGTTCTTC.

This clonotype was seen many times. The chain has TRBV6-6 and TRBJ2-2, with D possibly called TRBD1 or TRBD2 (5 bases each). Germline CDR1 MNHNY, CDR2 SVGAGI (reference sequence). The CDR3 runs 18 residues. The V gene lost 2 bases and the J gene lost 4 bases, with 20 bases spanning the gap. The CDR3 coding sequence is TGTGCCAGCAGTTACCTCCCTATGACGGGAAGGGGCACCGGGGAGCTGTTTTTT. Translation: CASSYLPMTGRGTGELFF.

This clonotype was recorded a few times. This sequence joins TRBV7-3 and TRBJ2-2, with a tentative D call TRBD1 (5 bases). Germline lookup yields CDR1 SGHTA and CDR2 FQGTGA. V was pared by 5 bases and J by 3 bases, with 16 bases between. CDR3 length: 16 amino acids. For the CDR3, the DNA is TGTGCCAGCAGCCCAAGGGCAGGGCTGGACACCGGGGAGCTGTTTTTT. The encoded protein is CASSPRAGLDTGELFF.

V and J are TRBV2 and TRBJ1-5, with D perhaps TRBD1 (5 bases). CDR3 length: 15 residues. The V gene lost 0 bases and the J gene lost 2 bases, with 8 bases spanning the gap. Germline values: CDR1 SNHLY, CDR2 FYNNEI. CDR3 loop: CASSEAGGGNQPQHF. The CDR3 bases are TGTGCCAGCAGTGAAGCGGGGGGGGGCAATCAGCCCCAGCATTTT.

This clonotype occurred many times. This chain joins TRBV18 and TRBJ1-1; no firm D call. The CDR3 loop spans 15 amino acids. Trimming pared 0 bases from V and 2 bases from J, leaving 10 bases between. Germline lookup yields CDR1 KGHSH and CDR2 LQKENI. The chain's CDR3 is CASSPPNGANTEAFF. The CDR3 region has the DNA TGTGCCAGCTCACCACCGAACGGAGCTAACACTGAAGCTTTCTTT.

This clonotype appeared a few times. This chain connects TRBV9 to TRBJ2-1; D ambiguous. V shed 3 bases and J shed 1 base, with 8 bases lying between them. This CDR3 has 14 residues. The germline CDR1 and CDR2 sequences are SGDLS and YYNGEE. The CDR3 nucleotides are TGTGCCAGCAGCGGCCATGGGTCCTACAATGAGCAGTTCTTC. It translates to CASSGHGSYNEQFF.

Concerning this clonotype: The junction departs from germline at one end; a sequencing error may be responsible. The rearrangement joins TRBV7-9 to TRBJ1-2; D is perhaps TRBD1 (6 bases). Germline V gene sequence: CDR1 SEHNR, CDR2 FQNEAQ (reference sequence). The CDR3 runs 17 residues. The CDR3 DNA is TGTGTCAGCAGCTTAGCGGGCATGAGAGGGACAAACTATGGCTACACCTTC. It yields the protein CVSSLAGMRGTNYGYTF.

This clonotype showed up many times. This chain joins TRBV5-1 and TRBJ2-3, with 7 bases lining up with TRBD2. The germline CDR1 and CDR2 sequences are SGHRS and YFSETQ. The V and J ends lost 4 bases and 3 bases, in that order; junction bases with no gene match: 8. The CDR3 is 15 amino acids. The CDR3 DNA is TGCGCCAGCAGCCCCCAGCGGGACTATACAGATACGCAGTATTTT. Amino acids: CASSPQRDYTDTQYF.

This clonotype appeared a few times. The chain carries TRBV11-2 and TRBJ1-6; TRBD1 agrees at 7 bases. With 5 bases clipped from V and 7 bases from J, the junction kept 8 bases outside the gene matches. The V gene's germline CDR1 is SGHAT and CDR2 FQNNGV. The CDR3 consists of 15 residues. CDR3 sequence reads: CASSTYRGGNSPLHF. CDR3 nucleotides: TGTGCCAGCAGCACGTACAGGGGAGGCAATTCACCCCTCCACTTT.

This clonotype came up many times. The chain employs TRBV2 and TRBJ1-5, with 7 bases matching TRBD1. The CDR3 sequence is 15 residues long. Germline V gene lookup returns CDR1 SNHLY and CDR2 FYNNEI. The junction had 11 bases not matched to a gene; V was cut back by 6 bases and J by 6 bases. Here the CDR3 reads CASRDHKGAGQPQHF. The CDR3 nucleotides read TGTGCCAGCAGGGACCACAAGGGGGCTGGTCAGCCCCAGCATTTT.

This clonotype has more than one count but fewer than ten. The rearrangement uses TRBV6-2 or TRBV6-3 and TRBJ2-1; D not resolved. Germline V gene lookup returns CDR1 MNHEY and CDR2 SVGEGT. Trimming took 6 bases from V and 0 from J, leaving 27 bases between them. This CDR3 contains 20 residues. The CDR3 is CASRPRFLIEGLSSYNEQFF. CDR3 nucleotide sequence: TGTGCCAGCAGACCTCGTTTCCTGATCGAAGGGTTGAGCTCCTACAATGAGCAGTTCTTC.

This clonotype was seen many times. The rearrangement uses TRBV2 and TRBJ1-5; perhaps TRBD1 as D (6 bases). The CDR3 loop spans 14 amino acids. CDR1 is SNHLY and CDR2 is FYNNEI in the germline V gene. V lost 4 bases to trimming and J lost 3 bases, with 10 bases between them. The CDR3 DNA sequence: TGTGCCAGCAGTGCGGGACAATACAATCAGCCCCAGCATTTT. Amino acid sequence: CASSAGQYNQPQHF.

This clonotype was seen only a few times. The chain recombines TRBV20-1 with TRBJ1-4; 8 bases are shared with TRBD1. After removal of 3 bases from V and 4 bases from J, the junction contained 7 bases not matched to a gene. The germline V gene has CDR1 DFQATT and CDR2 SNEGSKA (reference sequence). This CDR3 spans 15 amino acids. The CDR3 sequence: CSASSGQGSNEKLFF. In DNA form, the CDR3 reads TGCAGTGCTAGTTCCGGACAGGGTAGTAATGAAAAACTGTTTTTT.

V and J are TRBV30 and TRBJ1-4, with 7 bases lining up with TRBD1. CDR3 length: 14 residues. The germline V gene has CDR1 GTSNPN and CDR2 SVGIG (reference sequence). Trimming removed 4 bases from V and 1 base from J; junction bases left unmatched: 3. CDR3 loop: CAWTRQGTNEKLFF. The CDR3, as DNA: TGTGCCTGGACCCGACAGGGAACTAATGAAAAACTGTTTTTT.

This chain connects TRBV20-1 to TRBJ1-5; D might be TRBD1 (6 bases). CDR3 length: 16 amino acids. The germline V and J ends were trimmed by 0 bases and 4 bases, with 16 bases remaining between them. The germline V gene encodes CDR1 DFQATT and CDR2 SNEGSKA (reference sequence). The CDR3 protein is CSARDPAGRGNQPQHF. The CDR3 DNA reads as TGCAGTGCTAGAGATCCTGCGGGGAGGGGGAATCAGCCCCAGCATTTT.

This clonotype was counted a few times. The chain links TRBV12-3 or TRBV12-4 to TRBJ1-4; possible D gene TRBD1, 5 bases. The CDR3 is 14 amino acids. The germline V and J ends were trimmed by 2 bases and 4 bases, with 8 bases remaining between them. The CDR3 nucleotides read TGTGCCAGCAGTTTACGTAGGGGTAATGAAAAACTGTTTTTT. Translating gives CASSLRRGNEKLFF.